Listed here is a single TCR beta chain. Its antigen is unknown. CDR1 is MNHNS and CDR2 is SASEGT in the germline V gene. Trimming removed 2 bases at V and 0 bases at J, with 17 bases between. This CDR3 has 18 residues. Data came from immunoSEQ multiplex PCR; TCRdb stores just in-frame clones and leaves some out. The data show 130,000 or so clones, over 85% seen once. The data derive from a study of T cell responses to AZD1222 COVID-19 vaccine. General observations from the study: The donor group comprised mostly white British people and more females; the analysis possibly underestimated clonal diversity.

The sample was peripheral blood, taken on day 0 of AZD1222 vaccination. The sequence came from an adult in good health. The chain recombines TRBV6-1 with TRBJ1-5; maybe TRBD1 (6 bases). CDR3 coding DNA: TGTGCCAGCAGTGAAAGGGGGGCAAGCCAATATAGCAATCAGCCCCAGCATTTT. Residues: CASSERGASQYSNQPQHF.